These T cell receptor beta chains were read from a single sample in a study of blood T cell repertoires in COVID-19. TCRdb's table, derived via immunoSEQ multiplex PCR, lists solely in-frame clones and lacks some. In the table there are around 210,000 clones, approximately 85% of which are singletons. Sequencing was carried out using peripheral blood. The receptors were sampled from a man aged 50 to 60 with COVID-19, enrolled during active disease. Each CDR3 is given with its conserved first and last residue. A D gene is named only where the DNA matches it firmly. Clone size is given for some rows only: seen once, a few or many times, or a class if the clone is expanded.

TRBJ2-3	TRBV6-5	-	TRBD2	CASSYTSGASTDTQYF	TGTGCCAGCAGTTACACTAGCGGAGCTAGCACAGATACGCAGTATTTT
TRBJ2-7	TRBV23-1	-	-	CASSPLRGGENSYEQYF	TGCGCCAGCAGTCCTCTAAGGGGGGGAGAGAACTCCTACGAGCAGTACTTC
TRBJ2-7	TRBV7-2	-	-	CASSLRSVGGRAYEQYF	TGTGCCAGCAGCTTAAGATCTGTCGGGGGAAGGGCCTACGAGCAGTACTTC
TRBJ2-1	TRBV7-8	-	-	CASSLGRRSSYNEQFF	TGTGCCAGCAGCTTAGGCCGCAGGTCGTCCTACAATGAGCAGTTCTTC
TRBJ1-4	TRBV7-6	-	-	CASSLALTRRSNEKLFF	TGTGCCAGCAGCTTAGCCCTAACCAGGCGTTCTAATGAAAAACTGTTTTTT
TRBJ1-5	TRBV2	few	-	CASSEAWGVAQPQHF	TGTGCCAGCAGTGAAGCCTGGGGCGTGGCCCAGCCCCAGCATTTT
TRBJ1-5	TRBV6-2/TRBV6-3	-	TRBD1	CASSSSLTGVYSNQPQHF	TGTGCCAGCAGTTCGAGCCTGACAGGGGTTTATAGCAATCAGCCCCAGCATTTT
TRBJ1-1	TRBV5-1	-	-	CASSLSGEWEGTEAFF	TGCGCCAGCAGCTTGTCTGGGGAGTGGGAGGGCACTGAAGCTTTCTTT
TRBJ1-5	TRBV27	-	TRBD1	CASRTGGSNQPQHF	TGTGCCAGCCGGACAGGGGGTAGCAATCAGCCCCAGCATTTT
TRBJ1-5	TRBV2	-	-	CASSEARGGAINQPQHF	TGTGCCAGCAGTGAAGCGCGCGGGGGGGCTATCAATCAGCCCCAGCATTTT
TRBJ1-6	TRBV28	-	-	CASSFRGSVSPLHF	TGTGCCAGCAGTTTCCGGGGGTCTGTTTCACCCCTCCACTTT
TRBJ1-4	TRBV5-1	-	-	CASSFSYGGGDGLFF	TGCGCCAGCAGCTTTTCTTACGGTGGCGGGGACGGACTGTTTTTT
TRBJ1-1	TRBV10-3	few	-	CAISEEVNTEAFF	TGTGCCATCAGTGAGGAGGTGAACACTGAAGCTTTCTTT
TRBJ1-1	TRBV9	few	-	CASSAGGGPTEAFF	TGTGCCAGCAGCGCTGGGGGAGGGCCCACTGAAGCTTTCTTT
TRBJ2-3	TRBV12-3/TRBV12-4	-	-	CASSPLRDTQYF	TGTGCCAGCAGTCCACTAAGGGATACGCAGTATTTT
TRBJ2-7	TRBV29-1	-	TRBD1	CSVADRGRVYEQYF	TGCAGCGTTGCGGACAGGGGGCGCGTCTACGAGCAGTACTTC
TRBJ2-1	TRBV2	once	-	CASSAPFHEQFF	TGTGCCAGCAGTGCCCCGTTCCATGAGCAGTTCTTC
TRBJ2-1	TRBV19	-	-	CASSIEARGVYNEQFF	TGTGCCAGTAGTATAGAGGCGCGGGGAGTCTACAATGAGCAGTTCTTC
TRBJ2-7	TRBV9	-	TRBD2	CASSRLGGAGDHEQYF	TGTGCCAGCAGCCGCTTGGGGGGAGCGGGGGACCACGAGCAGTACTTC
TRBJ2-1	TRBV2	-	-	CASSDPGHPLNEQFF	TGTGCCAGCAGCGACCCGGGACACCCCCTCAATGAGCAGTTCTTC
TRBJ2-1	TRBV14	-	-	CASRPGVALNEQFF	TGTGCCAGCAGACCCGGAGTGGCGCTCAATGAGCAGTTCTTC
TRBJ1-1	TRBV6-6	-	-	CASSYFGGDGTEAFF	TGTGCCAGCAGTTACTTCGGGGGGGATGGGACTGAAGCTTTCTTT
TRBJ2-2	TRBV21-1	-	-	CASSKGGGVVDTGELFF	TGTGCCAGCAGCAAAGGAGGAGGGGTGGTCGACACCGGGGAGCTGTTTTTT
TRBJ1-4	TRBV7-9	-	-	CASSPTMGGANEKLFF	TGTGCCAGCAGCCCAACAATGGGGGGGGCTAATGAAAAACTGTTTTTT
TRBJ2-3	TRBV11-2	-	TRBD2	CASSLETTGTTAGTQYF	TGTGCCAGCAGCTTAGAGACCACCGGGACTACCGCCGGTACGCAGTATTTT
TRBJ1-5	TRBV19	-	TRBD1	CASNNGQGAHQPQHF	TGTGCCAGTAATAACGGACAGGGGGCCCATCAGCCCCAGCATTTT
TRBJ2-7	TRBV6-5	-	TRBD2	CASSYSRTSNEQYF	TGTGCCAGCAGTTACTCCAGGACTAGCAACGAGCAGTACTTC
TRBJ1-1	TRBV7-9	once	-	CASSLLGGTEAFF	TGTGCCAGCAGCTTATTGGGGGGTACTGAAGCTTTCTTT
TRBJ2-1	TRBV7-2	-	TRBD1	CASSLAHDRVFEQFF	TGTGCCAGCAGCTTAGCCCATGACAGGGTGTTTGAGCAGTTCTTC
TRBJ2-1	TRBV19	-	TRBD1	CASTPDRGPYNEQFF	TGTGCCAGTACCCCCGACAGGGGCCCCTACAATGAGCAGTTCTTC
TRBJ2-1	TRBV15	-	-	CATSRDEGDEQFF	TGTGCCACCAGCAGAGATGAGGGGGATGAGCAGTTCTTC
TRBJ2-7	TRBV18	-	TRBD1	CASSPGQGTGEQYF	TGTGCCAGCTCACCAGGACAGGGTACCGGCGAGCAGTACTTC
TRBJ2-1	TRBV4-1	-	-	CASSPRGGGPYNEQFF	TGCGCCAGCAGCCCCCGGGGCGGGGGCCCTTACAATGAGCAGTTCTTC
TRBJ2-1	TRBV13	-	TRBD2	CASSLFGTSPINEQFF	TGTGCCAGCAGCTTATTTGGGACTAGCCCCATCAATGAGCAGTTCTTC
TRBJ2-3	TRBV11-3	-	-	CASSFVLARADTQYF	TGTGCCAGCAGCTTCGTCCTAGCGAGGGCAGATACGCAGTATTTT
TRBJ2-7	TRBV28	-	TRBD2	CASRKRGGTYEQYF	TGTGCCAGCAGGAAGCGGGGGGGTACCTACGAGCAGTACTTC
TRBJ1-2	TRBV5-5	once	TRBD1	CASSFPGQGSGYTF	TGTGCCAGCAGCTTCCCGGGACAGGGGTCTGGCTACACCTTC
TRBJ1-6	TRBV7-3	-	-	CASSMTGLNSPLHF	TGTGCCAGCAGCATGACAGGTCTGAATTCACCCCTCCACTTT
TRBJ1-2	TRBV4-1	few	-	CASSQDRGGVNYGYTF	TGCGCCAGCAGCCAAGATCGAGGAGGGGTAAACTATGGCTACACCTTC
TRBJ1-2	TRBV10-3	-	-	CAISGTDQFSYTF	TGTGCCATCAGTGGGACAGATCAGTTTTCCTACACCTTC
TRBJ2-7	TRBV4-1	few	TRBD1	CASSQGVTGVSYEQYF	TGCGCCAGCAGCCAAGGTGTTACAGGGGTCTCCTACGAGCAGTACTTC
TRBJ1-1	TRBV24-1	-	TRBD1	CATSGGGYTEAFF	TGTGCCACCTCCGGAGGGGGCTACACTGAAGCTTTCTTT
TRBJ1-6	TRBV30	few	-	CACKSSSSYNSPLHF	TGTGCCTGTAAAAGTTCGAGCTCCTATAATTCACCCCTCCACTTT
TRBJ2-5	TRBV7-3	few	-	CASSPTGTETQYF	TGTGCCAGCAGCCCGACGGGTACGGAGACCCAGTACTTC
TRBJ1-2	TRBV4-3	-	-	CASSQAPGGSYGYTF	TGCGCCAGCAGCCAAGCTCCCGGGGGAAGCTATGGCTACACCTTC
TRBJ1-1	TRBV13	-	-	CASLQGPESTEAFF	TGTGCCAGCTTACAGGGACCCGAAAGCACTGAAGCTTTCTTT